This T cell receptor (beta chain) was sequenced in a study of blood T cell repertoires in COVID-19. Turning to the study itself: T cells, B-cell-depleted T cells, or PBMCs provided the cDNA or gDNA that served as material.

This table comes from immunoSEQ multiplex PCR, and its TCRdb copy is limited to in-frame clones, with some not included. The sample gives approximately 450,000 clones, 80% to 90% of which show up once; 1.1% is in the top ten. Germline assignment: CDR1 SGHAT and CDR2 FQDESV (reference sequence). V was pared by 4 bases and J by 10 bases, with 17 bases between. This CDR3 region has 15 residues. All enrollees were about 18 to 89 years old and from 20 to 30 US areas. Recovered status applied to Cohort 3 donors who had two consecutive negative PCRs. It also applied to those with clearance or with symptom resolution.

The chain uses TRBV11-1 and TRBJ1-6; D gene uncertain. The clonotype originates from a man aged 25 to 45 who had recovered from COVID-19. Input material: PBMCs or T cells enriched from blood (not recorded which). The CDR3 DNA follows: TGTGCCAGCAGCTCCACGGTGTCCGGTGCCTCACCCCTCCACTTT. Translation: CASSSTVSGASPLHF.